This TCR beta chain was captured by sequencing in a study of cytomegalovirus exposure and HLA in healthy donors. About the study: Researchers found that about 82% of 350 to 500 genotyped donors fell within the Caucasian-associated ancestry cluster. General observations from the study: Reports state that TCR beta sequences accurately predicted most subjects' HLA-A and HLA-B alleles. In a later analysis, parvovirus B19, influenza, CMV and Epstein-Barr virus appeared linked to several top co-occurrence clusters.

The PCR ran on 60 Vbeta and 13 Jbeta primers. Generated by immunoSEQ multiplex PCR, the TCRdb table keeps only in-frame clones and is missing some. The repertoire table contains about 120,000 clones. The donors were healthy bone marrow donors. Of note for this clone: Its antigen is as yet unknown.

Germline CDR1 SGHDN, CDR2 FVKESK. There are 12 residues in the CDR3. The V gene lost 11 bases and the J gene lost 0 bases, with 8 bases spanning the gap. This receptor was obtained from a man between 18 and 35 years old in good health and CMV-seronegative. The chain has TRBV14 and TRBJ1-3; tentatively, D is TRBD1 (5 bases). The sequencing input was PBMCs. This CDR3 is CAPGPSGNTIYF. DNA for the CDR3: TGTGCCCCAGGGCCCTCTGGAAACACCATATATTTT.